A single sample gave rise to the 29 T cell receptor beta chains below, sequenced in a study of T-cell memory formation after mild COVID-19. TCRdb reprocessed the 5' RACE reads with MiXCR, giving one entry per CDR3 protein. Of approximately 180,000 distinct CDR3 sequences in the sample, roughly 17% were seen once. Sequencing input: PBMCs or a T cell subset sorted from them (not recorded which). The receptors derive from an adult woman who had mild COVID-19 (a few samples of this study predate the infection). Cell type and time point are not known.

The chain employs TRBV5-1 and TRBJ1-2, with 9 nucleotides matching TRBD1. The V segment lost 4 bases and the J segment 6 bases; nucleotides outside the gene matches: 4. From germline, CDR1 is SGHRS and CDR2 YFSETQ. This CDR3 is built from 13 residues. CDR3 protein: CASSPGTGNGYTF. The CDR3 DNA follows: TGCGCCAGCAGCCCGGGGACAGGGAATGGCTACACCTTC. The whole variable domain, filled in from reference TRBV5-1 and TRBJ1-2, reads KAGVTQTPRYLIKTRGQQVTLSCSPISGHRSVSWYQQTPGQGLQFLFEYFSETQRNKGNFPGRFSGRQFSNSRSEMNVSTLELGDSALYLCASSPGTGNGYTFGSGTRLTVV.

The sample holds a few counts of this clonotype. This chain links TRBV20-1 with TRBJ2-1; D ambiguous. Trimming removed 4 bases at V and 8 bases at J, with 9 bases between. Looked up from germline, CDR1 is DFQATT and CDR2 is SNEGSKA (reference sequence). This CDR3 is built from 11 residues. CDR3 in DNA: TGCAGTGCTATTGGAATCCATGAGCAGTTCTTC. Translating it yields CSAIGIHEQFF.

The V call is TRBV5-1, the J call TRBJ2-6, with D tentatively TRBD1 (5 bases). V lost 1 base, J lost 2 bases, and 25 bases lay in between. The V gene's germline CDR1 is SGHRS and CDR2 YFSETQ. This CDR3 has 21 residues. CDR3 DNA sequence: TGCGCCAGCAGCTTGCGGCCCAGTAACACAGGTTACTCCGCTGGGGCCAACGTCCTGACTTTC. It specifies CASSLRPSNTGYSAGANVLTF.

The chain recombines TRBV7-2 with TRBJ2-5, with D unresolved. V was shortened by 5 bases and J by 4 bases, with 11 bases between the two germline ends. This CDR3 is built from 13 residues. Germline values: CDR1 SGHTA, CDR2 FQGNSA. CDR3 DNA: TGTGCCAGCAGCCACCAGAGTGGAGAGACCCAGTACTTC. It codes for CASSHQSGETQYF.

V usage is TRBV6-5 and J usage is TRBJ1-1; TRBD1 aligns across 9 bases. Trimming took 5 bases from V and 8 from J; bases not matched to a gene: 9. The CDR3 totals 14 residues. Per the germline V gene, CDR1 is MNHEY and CDR2 is SVGAGI. DNA of the CDR3: TGTGCCAGCAGTGCGCCGGGACAGGGCTCGGAAGCTTTCTTT. Encoded protein: CASSAPGQGSEAFF.

The chain has TRBV7-2 and TRBJ2-1; D gene uncertain. Germline V gene sequence: CDR1 SGHTA, CDR2 FQGNSA. The CDR3 extends over 13 amino acids. Trimming removed 4 bases at V and 11 bases at J, with 15 bases between. Here the CDR3 reads CASSSSRRAQQFF. In DNA form, the CDR3 reads TGTGCCAGCAGCTCATCCCGGAGAGCGCAGCAGTTCTTC. The full variable domain, its missing parts supplied by reference TRBV7-2 and TRBJ2-1, is GAGVSQSPSNKVTEKGKDVELRCDPISGHTALYWYRQSLGQGLEFLIYFQGNSAPDKSGLPSDRFSAERTGGSVSTLTIQRTQQEDSAVYLCASSSSRRAQQFFGPGTRLTVL.

This clonotype was picked up many times. The V call is TRBV20-1, the J call TRBJ2-5; 7 bases line up with TRBD2. V lost 8 bases, J lost 4 bases, and 13 bases stayed unmatched. In germline, CDR1 is DFQATT, CDR2 SNEGSKA (reference sequence). CDR3 length: 14 residues. CDR3 bases: TGCAGTTCCGAAGGGCGGGAGCTCGCAGAGACCCAGTACTTC. The encoded protein is CSSEGRELAETQYF.

This clonotype occurred a few times. This rearrangement joins TRBV3-1 to TRBJ2-1; D is unresolved. With 1 base removed from V and 9 bases from J, the gap between germline ends came to 16 bases. Looked up from germline, CDR1 is LGHDT and CDR2 is YNNKEL (reference sequence). CDR3 length equals 15 residues. CDR3 region: CASSQGPRRSLEQFF. The DNA for the CDR3 is TGTGCCAGCAGCCAAGGTCCTCGACGGTCTCTTGAGCAGTTCTTC.

This chain joins TRBV5-1 and TRBJ1-2; no definite D call. Germline lookup yields CDR1 SGHRS and CDR2 YFSETQ. The CDR3 consists of 14 residues. Trimming shortened V by 0 bases and J by 0 bases, and 6 bases separated the two germline ends. The CDR3 bases are TGCGCCAGCAGCTTGGTCCCTGCTAACTATGGCTACACCTTC. As protein: CASSLVPANYGYTF.

This clonotype appeared many times. This sequence joins TRBV6-2 or TRBV6-3 and TRBJ2-3, with TRBD2 matching over 7 bases. Germline CDR1 and CDR2: MNHEY and SVGEGT. The CDR3 covers 15 residues. The J segment lost 2 bases and the V segment lost 7 bases, leaving 9 bases of the junction unmatched. The CDR3 DNA follows: TGTGCCAGCACGTCGCGGGAGAGATCCACAGATACGCAGTATTTT. Its translation: CASTSRERSTDTQYF.

V usage is TRBV21-1 and J usage is TRBJ2-3; TRBD1 is the table's D call and was not checked against the DNA. TRBV21-1 is given as a pseudogene. The CDR3 sequence is 15 residues long. CDR3 DNA sequence: TGTGCCAGCAGCAAATCGATCCAGGGTGGAGATACGCAGTATTTT. It encodes CASSKSIQGGDTQYF.

This clonotype occurred a few times. The chain is built from TRBV7-2 and TRBJ2-1, with D perhaps assigned TRBD1 or TRBD2 (5 bases each). The CDR3 spans 14 residues. Per the germline V gene, CDR1 is SGHTA and CDR2 is FQGNSA. Trimming removed 4 bases at V and 9 bases at J, with 16 bases between. This CDR3 reads CASSSGTGRGEQFF. DNA of the CDR3: TGTGCCAGCAGCTCCGGGACGGGACGGGGTGAGCAGTTCTTC.

The V and J genes are TRBV4-3 and TRBJ2-3, with D possibly matching TRBD2 (6 bases). Deletions cut 3 bases from V and 5 bases from J, with 9 bases between. Germline V lookup: CDR1 LGHNA, CDR2 YSLEER. This CDR3 has 13 residues. The CDR3 DNA reads TGCGCCAGCAGCCAGGCGGGGTTAGATACGCAGTATTTT. It codes for CASSQAGLDTQYF.

This clonotype was seen more than once but under ten times. The chain has TRBV7-3 and TRBJ2-7; TRBD2 is a possible D gene (5 bases). Looked up from germline, CDR1 is SGHTA and CDR2 is FQGTGA. Between the trimmed V and J ends, which lost 3 bases and 3 bases, there was a span of 12 bases. The CDR3 runs to 14 residues. The CDR3 nucleotides are TGTGCCAGCAGCTTCCAAGGCGGGCACTACGAGCAGTACTTC. Translation: CASSFQGGHYEQYF.

V gene TRBV10-3 combines with J gene TRBJ2-7, with 8 bases matching TRBD1. The CDR3 runs 14 residues. Germline V gives CDR1 ENHRY, CDR2 SYGVKD. The V and J ends lost 2 bases and 5 bases, in that order; junction bases with no gene match: 5. The CDR3 here is CAISEPRQGNEQYF. The CDR3 nucleotides read TGTGCCATCAGTGAGCCGAGACAGGGGAACGAGCAGTACTTC.

This clonotype occurred a few times. The chain carries TRBV12-3 or TRBV12-4 and TRBJ2-2; D unresolved. This CDR3 has 14 amino acids. V shed 5 bases and J shed 3 bases, with 10 bases lying between them. The CDR3 nucleotides are TGTGCCAGCAGTCTAGACACCTACACCGGGGAGCTGTTTTTT. Residues: CASSLDTYTGELFF.

This chain uses TRBV18 with TRBJ2-7; a possible D gene is TRBD2 (7 bases). Between the trimmed V and J ends, which lost 3 bases and 4 bases, there was a span of 13 bases. This CDR3 region has 14 residues. Germline loops: CDR1 KGHSH, CDR2 LQKENI. The DNA of the CDR3 is TGTGCCAGCTCACCGGAAGGGGGGGCTTACGAGCAGTACTTC. As protein: CASSPEGGAYEQYF.

This clonotype turned up a few times. The chain joins TRBV7-9 to TRBJ2-1, with TRBD2 identical over 13 bases. CDR1 is SEHNR, CDR2 FQNEAQ, per germline (reference sequence). Trimming at V came to 2 bases and at J to 0 bases, leaving 4 bases not matched to a gene. This CDR3 comprises 18 residues. Written as DNA, the CDR3 is TGTGCCAGCAGCTTACCCTGGACTAGCGGGAGCTCCTACAATGAGCAGTTCTTC. It translates to CASSLPWTSGSSYNEQFF.

There are a few counts of this clonotype. The chain has TRBV29-1 and TRBJ1-2, with 9 bases lining up with TRBD1. The CDR3 loop spans 15 amino acids. V trimming: 7 bases; J trimming: 8 bases; junction bases outside the gene matches: 17. Per germline, CDR1 SQVTM and CDR2 ANQGSEA. CDR3 residues: CSAGTGSGRGRGYTF. The CDR3 region has the DNA TGCAGCGCCGGGACAGGGTCGGGTCGTGGCCGGGGCTACACCTTC.

This chain uses TRBV29-1 with TRBJ1-5, with 7 bases lining up with TRBD1. The junction had 9 bases not matched to a gene; V was cut back by 7 bases and J by 3 bases. The CDR3 is 14 residues long. The germline V gene has CDR1 SQVTM and CDR2 ANQGSEA. CDR3 nucleotides: TGCAGCGCTACAGGGGTCGACCTCAATCAGCCCCAGCATTTT. Translating gives CSATGVDLNQPQHF.

This clonotype turned up a few times. The gene calls are TRBV29-1 and TRBJ2-5; D may match TRBD1 or TRBD2 (5 bases each). Germline loops: CDR1 SQVTM, CDR2 ANQGSEA. V dropped 8 bases and J dropped 1 base, with 14 bases sitting between them. The CDR3 has 13 residues. CDR3 nucleotide sequence: TGCAGCTCAATAGGGACGTCCCAAGAGACCCAGTACTTC. Translated, it gives CSSIGTSQETQYF.

This clonotype was found a few times. The chain employs TRBV6-6 and TRBJ2-3, with TRBD2 matching 10 bases. Trimming cost V 6 bases and J 8 bases; bases outside gene matches: 11. The CDR3 is 15 amino acids. Germline V gene lookup returns CDR1 MNHNY and CDR2 SVGAGI (reference sequence). CDR3 protein: CASRSSGRKEFTQYF. In DNA, the CDR3 is TGTGCCAGCAGATCTAGCGGGAGAAAGGAGTTTACGCAGTATTTT.

The chain employs TRBV7-9 and TRBJ2-5; maybe TRBD1 (6 bases). V lost 4 bases, J lost 8 bases, and 17 bases lay in between. The CDR3 extends over 14 amino acids. From germline, CDR1 is SEHNR and CDR2 FQNEAQ (reference sequence). Here the CDR3 reads CASSSLQGPETQYF. The CDR3 DNA sequence: TGTGCCAGCAGCTCTTTACAGGGCCCTGAAACCCAGTACTTC.

The genes are TRBV7-2 and TRBJ2-1, with no clear D. This CDR3 region has 14 residues. Trimming removed 7 bases from V and 5 bases from J, with 15 bases in between. CDR1 is SGHTA and CDR2 is FQGNSA in the germline V gene. CDR3 in DNA: TGTGCCAGCACTAGTATACCCGGCCACAATGAGCAGTTCTTC. Amino acids: CASTSIPGHNEQFF.

The table lists this clonotype with many counts. The chain couples TRBV7-9 to TRBJ2-4; 12 nucleotides agree with TRBD2. Germline assignment: CDR1 SEHNR and CDR2 FQNEAQ (reference sequence). V lost 5 bases to trimming and J lost 3 bases; unmatched junction nucleotides: 5. The CDR3 extends over 16 amino acids. The CDR3 nucleotides read TGTGCCAGCAGCCCTGAACTAGCGGGAGGCAAAAACATTCAGTACTTC. It specifies CASSPELAGGKNIQYF.

V is TRBV24-1 and J is TRBJ2-5; TRBD1 matches at 9 bases. This CDR3 has 14 amino acids. Losses at the gene ends were 5 bases for V and 2 bases for J; bases not matched to a gene: 2. CDR1 and CDR2 (germline): KGHDR, SFDVKD. DNA for the CDR3: TGTGCCACCAGTGGCGGGACAGGGCAAGAGACCCAGTACTTC. Translated, it gives CATSGGTGQETQYF.

The chain is built from TRBV9 and TRBJ2-1; 8 positions match TRBD2. This CDR3 spans 13 amino acids. CDR1 and CDR2 (germline): SGDLS, YYNGEE. V trimming: 2 bases; J trimming: 10 bases; junction bases outside the gene matches: 5. The CDR3, as DNA: TGTGCCAGCAGCGTCCGGCGGGGGGCCGAGCAGTTCTTC. As protein: CASSVRRGAEQFF.

Only a few counts were recorded for this clonotype. The rearrangement uses TRBV5-1 and TRBJ2-5; the match to TRBD2 covers 10 bases. Germline-derived CDR1 and CDR2 are SGHRS and YFSETQ. V dropped 2 bases and J dropped 1; count of bases not matched to a gene: 2. CDR3 size: 15 residues. Written as DNA, the CDR3 is TGCGCCAGCAGCTTCACTAGCGGGGTCCAAGAGACCCAGTACTTC. This encodes CASSFTSGVQETQYF.

This clonotype showed up just a few times. V and J are TRBV5-1 and TRBJ1-6, with D hard to call. The CDR3 runs 16 residues. Germline-derived CDR1 and CDR2 are SGHRS and YFSETQ. V was pared by 0 bases and J by 10 bases, with 17 bases between. CDR3: CASSLDLVDNGSPLHF. CDR3 sequence (DNA): TGCGCCAGCAGCTTGGACTTAGTGGATAATGGGTCACCCCTCCACTTT. Full variable domain (rest looked up from reference TRBV5-1 and TRBJ1-6): KAGVTQTPRYLIKTRGQQVTLSCSPISGHRSVSWYQQTPGQGLQFLFEYFSETQRNKGNFPGRFSGRQFSNSRSEMNVSTLELGDSALYLCASSLDLVDNGSPLHFGNGTRLTVT.